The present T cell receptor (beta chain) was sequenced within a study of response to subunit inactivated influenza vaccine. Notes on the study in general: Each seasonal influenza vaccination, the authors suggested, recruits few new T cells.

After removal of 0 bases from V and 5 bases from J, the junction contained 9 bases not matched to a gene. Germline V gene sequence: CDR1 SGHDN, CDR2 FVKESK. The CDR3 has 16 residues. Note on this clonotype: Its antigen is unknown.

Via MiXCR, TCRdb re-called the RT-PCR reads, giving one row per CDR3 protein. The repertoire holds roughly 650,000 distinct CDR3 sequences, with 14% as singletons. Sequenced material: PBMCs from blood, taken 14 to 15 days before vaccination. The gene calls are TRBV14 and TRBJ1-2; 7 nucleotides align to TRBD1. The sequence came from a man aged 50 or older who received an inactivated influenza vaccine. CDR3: CASSQDLRGRGYGYTF. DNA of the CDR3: TGTGCCAGCAGCCAAGATCTGAGGGGGCGCGGGTATGGCTACACCTTC.